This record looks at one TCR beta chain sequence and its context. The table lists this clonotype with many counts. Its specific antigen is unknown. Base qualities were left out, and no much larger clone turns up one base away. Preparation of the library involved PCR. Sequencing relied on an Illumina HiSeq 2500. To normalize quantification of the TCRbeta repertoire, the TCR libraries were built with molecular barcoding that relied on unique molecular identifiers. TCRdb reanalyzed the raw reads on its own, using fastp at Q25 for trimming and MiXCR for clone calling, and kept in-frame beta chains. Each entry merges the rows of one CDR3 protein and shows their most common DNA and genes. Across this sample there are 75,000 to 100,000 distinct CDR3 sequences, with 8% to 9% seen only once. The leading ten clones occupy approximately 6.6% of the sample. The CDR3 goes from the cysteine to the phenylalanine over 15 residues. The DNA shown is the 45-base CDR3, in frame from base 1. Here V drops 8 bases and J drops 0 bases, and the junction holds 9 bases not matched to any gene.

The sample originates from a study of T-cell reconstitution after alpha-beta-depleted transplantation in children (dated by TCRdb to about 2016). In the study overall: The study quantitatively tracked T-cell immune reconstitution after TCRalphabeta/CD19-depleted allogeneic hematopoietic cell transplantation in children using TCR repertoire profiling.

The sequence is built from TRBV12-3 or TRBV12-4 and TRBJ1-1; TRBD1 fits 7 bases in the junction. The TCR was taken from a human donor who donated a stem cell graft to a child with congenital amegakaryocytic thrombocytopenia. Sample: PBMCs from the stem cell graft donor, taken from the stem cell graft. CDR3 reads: CASADRDNLNTEAFF. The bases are TGTGCCAGCGCCGACAGGGATAATCTGAACACTGAAGCTTTCTTT.